A selection of T cell receptor beta chains follows, all from one sample in a study of STAT3 mutations in large granular lymphocyte leukemia. TCRdb's copy holds only in-frame clones and misses some; the assay was immunoSEQ multiplex PCR. The data contain over 15,000 clones, about 93% of them singletons. Sequencing input: peripheral blood mononuclear cells. These receptors were collected from a woman aged 50 to 60 with T-cell large granular lymphocyte leukemia. Some clones in this sample may be carry-over from other donors' samples. Both conserved end residues are part of each CDR3. The D gene is left open where the match is weak. Clone size appears in some rows only: once, few, many, or a class for an expanded clone.

D gene	V gene	clone size	J gene	CDR3 protein	CDR3 DNA
-	TRBV28	once	TRBJ1-5	CASRLGGFNQPQHF	TGTGCCAGCAGGCTAGGGGGATTTAATCAGCCCCAGCATTTT
TRBD2	TRBV7-8	-	TRBJ2-3	CASSLRLAGGDTQYF	TGTGCCAGCAGCTTAAGGCTAGCGGGAGGAGATACGCAGTATTTT
-	TRBV28	-	TRBJ2-1	CASISLTARNEQFF	TGTGCCAGCATTTCCCTCACCGCCCGAAATGAGCAGTTCTTC
-	TRBV7-2	-	TRBJ2-1	CASSLSVYNEQFF	TGTGCCAGCAGCTTAAGTGTGTACAATGAGCAGTTCTTC
-	TRBV29-1	-	TRBJ2-6	CSVIQGFTGANVLTF	TGCAGCGTTATACAGGGCTTTACGGGGGCCAACGTCCTGACTTTC
-	TRBV5-6	-	TRBJ2-6	CASSLLVSGANVLTF	TGTGCCAGCAGCTTGTTGGTCTCTGGGGCCAACGTCCTGACTTTC
-	TRBV4-2	-	TRBJ1-4	CASSQDWRGAFEKLFF	TGTGCCAGCAGCCAAGATTGGCGGGGGGCATTTGAAAAACTGTTTTTT
-	TRBV14	-	TRBJ2-7	CASSQSPGGKQYF	TGTGCCAGCAGCCAAAGTCCCGGCGGAAAGCAGTACTTC
-	TRBV5-4	-	TRBJ1-3	CASSLTNRNTIYF	TGTGCCAGCAGCTTGACGAATAGGAACACCATATATTTT
-	TRBV7-2	-	TRBJ2-2	CASSLSGRPNTGELFF	TGTGCCAGCAGCTTAAGTGGGCGTCCGAACACCGGGGAGCTGTTTTTT
-	TRBV5-5	-	TRBJ2-7	CASSLGTGTYEQYF	TGTGCCAGCAGCTTAGGGACGGGTACCTACGAGCAGTACTTC
TRBD2	TRBV27	-	TRBJ2-7	CASSLWTSGKATGEQYF	TGTGCCAGCAGTTTATGGACTAGCGGGAAAGCAACGGGCGAGCAGTACTTC
-	TRBV5-1	-	TRBJ1-1	CASSLGDENTEAFF	TGCGCCAGCAGCTTGGGAGACGAGAACACTGAAGCTTTCTTT
TRBD2	TRBV12-5	-	TRBJ2-3	CASGYLAGAHTQYF	TGTGCTAGTGGTTACCTAGCGGGAGCACATACGCAGTATTTT
TRBD1	TRBV18	-	TRBJ2-7	CASQRTGSSYEQYF	TGTGCCAGCCAAAGGACAGGGAGCTCCTACGAGCAGTACTTC
TRBD1	TRBV18	once	TRBJ1-2	CASSPLDRVGYTF	TGTGCCAGCTCACCACTCGACAGGGTCGGCTACACCTTC
-	TRBV18	-	TRBJ2-3	CASSPGTDTQYF	TGTGCCAGCTCACCGGGCACAGATACGCAGTATTTT
-	TRBV30	once	TRBJ1-1	CAWSMGFGNTEAFF	TGTGCCTGGAGTATGGGGTTCGGGAACACTGAAGCTTTCTTT
-	TRBV2	-	TRBJ1-2	CASSVDRTGYGYTF	TGTGCCAGCAGTGTAGACAGGACGGGGTATGGCTACACCTTC
-	TRBV28	-	TRBJ2-2	CASSLVWSGRFFTGELFF	TGTGCCAGCAGTTTGGTTTGGAGTGGCAGGTTTTTCACCGGGGAGCTGTTTTTT
-	TRBV18	-	TRBJ2-5	CASSLGLGETQYF	TGTGCCAGCTCGCTCGGCCTAGGAGAGACCCAGTACTTC
TRBD1	TRBV18	-	TRBJ1-2	CASSRQGADGYTF	TGTGCCAGCTCACGACAGGGGGCGGATGGCTACACCTTC
-	TRBV4-3	-	TRBJ1-3	CASSPRGPLGPDGNTIYF	TGCGCCAGCAGCCCCAGGGGACCTTTAGGACCCGACGGAAACACCATATATTTT
-	TRBV29-1	once	TRBJ2-2	CSATEVGELFF	TGCAGCGCCACGGAGGTCGGGGAGCTGTTTTTT
-	TRBV28	-	TRBJ2-5	CASSLFSRGETQYF	TGTGCCAGCAGTTTATTTTCCAGGGGAGAGACCCAGTACTTC
-	TRBV2	-	TRBJ2-3	CASGSSDTQYF	TGTGCCAGCGGGAGCTCAGATACGCAGTATTTT
-	TRBV7-8	-	TRBJ2-1	CASSLVRAANEQFF	TGTGCCAGCAGCTTAGTACGGGCTGCCAATGAGCAGTTCTTC
-	TRBV29-1	-	TRBJ2-3	CSVTGRNTQYF	TGCAGCGTTACCGGACGGAATACGCAGTATTTT
-	TRBV28	-	TRBJ1-5	CASSLGRYSNQPQHF	TGTGCCAGCAGTTTAGGCAGGTATAGCAATCAGCCCCAGCATTTT
TRBD1	TRBV7-2	-	TRBJ2-1	CASSFSRDRISGEQFF	TGTGCCAGCAGCTTCTCCCGGGACAGAATTTCGGGGGAGCAGTTCTTC
TRBD2	TRBV5-1	once	TRBJ2-5	CASSFTAGGPEETQYF	TGCGCCAGCAGCTTTACTGCGGGAGGCCCGGAAGAGACCCAGTACTTC
-	TRBV2	-	TRBJ1-1	CASRMTQVEAFF	TGTGCCAGCAGAATGACTCAGGTTGAAGCTTTCTTT
-	TRBV28	-	TRBJ1-1	CASSTPGGSAEAFF	TGTGCCAGCAGTACCCCAGGAGGGTCAGCTGAAGCTTTCTTT
-	TRBV28	-	TRBJ1-5	CASSYLGGAPSNQPQHF	TGTGCCAGCAGTTACCTAGGGGGGGCGCCTTCCAATCAGCCCCAGCATTTT
TRBD2	TRBV29-1	-	TRBJ2-7	CSASRTSLYEQYF	TGCAGCGCCAGCCGGACTAGCCTCTACGAGCAGTACTTC
-	TRBV5-6	-	TRBJ1-5	CASSSGQHNQPQHF	TGTGCCAGCAGCTCTGGACAGCACAATCAGCCCCAGCATTTT
TRBD1	TRBV28	-	TRBJ1-2	CASSRGQGYGYTF	TGTGCCAGCAGCCGGGGACAGGGATATGGCTACACCTTC
TRBD1	TRBV18	-	TRBJ2-1	CASSPDRGRLDNEQFF	TGTGCCAGCTCACCCGACAGGGGGCGGTTGGACAATGAGCAGTTCTTC
-	TRBV30	few	TRBJ1-5	CAWSTDSNQPQHF	TGTGCCTGGAGTACGGACAGCAATCAGCCCCAGCATTTT
-	TRBV6-6	-	TRBJ1-5	CASSYPAGSNQPQHF	TGTGCCAGCAGTTACCCGGCAGGGTCCAATCAGCCCCAGCATTTT